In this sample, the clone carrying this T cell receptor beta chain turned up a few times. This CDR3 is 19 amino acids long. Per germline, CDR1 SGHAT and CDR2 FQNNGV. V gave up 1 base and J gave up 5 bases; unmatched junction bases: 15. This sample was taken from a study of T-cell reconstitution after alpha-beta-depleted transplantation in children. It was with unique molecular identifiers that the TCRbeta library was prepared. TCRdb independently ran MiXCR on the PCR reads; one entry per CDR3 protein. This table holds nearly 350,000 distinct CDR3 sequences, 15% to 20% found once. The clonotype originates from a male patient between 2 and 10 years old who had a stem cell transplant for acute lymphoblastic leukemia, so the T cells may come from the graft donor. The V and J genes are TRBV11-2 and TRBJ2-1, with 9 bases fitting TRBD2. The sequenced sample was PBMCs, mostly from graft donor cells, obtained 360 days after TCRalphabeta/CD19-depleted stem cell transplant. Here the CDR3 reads CASSLGRGKQGTSNNEQFF. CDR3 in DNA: TGTGCCAGCAGCTTAGGGAGGGGAAAACAGGGGACTAGCAACAATGAGCAGTTCTTC.